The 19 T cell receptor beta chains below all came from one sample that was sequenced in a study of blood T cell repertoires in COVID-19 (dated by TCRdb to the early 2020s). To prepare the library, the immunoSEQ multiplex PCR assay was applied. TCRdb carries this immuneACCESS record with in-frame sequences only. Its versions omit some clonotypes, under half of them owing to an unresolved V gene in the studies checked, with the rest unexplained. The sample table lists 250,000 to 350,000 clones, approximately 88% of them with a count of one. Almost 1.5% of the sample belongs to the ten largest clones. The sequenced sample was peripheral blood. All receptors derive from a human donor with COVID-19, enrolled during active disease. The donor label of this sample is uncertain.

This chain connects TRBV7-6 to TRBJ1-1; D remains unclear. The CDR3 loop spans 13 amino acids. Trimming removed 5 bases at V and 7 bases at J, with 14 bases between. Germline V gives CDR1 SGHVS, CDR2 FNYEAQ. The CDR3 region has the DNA TGTGCCAGCAGCGGACCCCGGGGTCTTGAAGCTTTCTTT. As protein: CASSGPRGLEAFF.

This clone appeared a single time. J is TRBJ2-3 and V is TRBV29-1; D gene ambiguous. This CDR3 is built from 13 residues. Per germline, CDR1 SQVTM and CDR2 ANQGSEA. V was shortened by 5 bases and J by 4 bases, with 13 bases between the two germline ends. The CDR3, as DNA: TGCAGCGTTTTGTCAGCGTCGGCAGATACGCAGTATTTT. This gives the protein CSVLSASADTQYF.

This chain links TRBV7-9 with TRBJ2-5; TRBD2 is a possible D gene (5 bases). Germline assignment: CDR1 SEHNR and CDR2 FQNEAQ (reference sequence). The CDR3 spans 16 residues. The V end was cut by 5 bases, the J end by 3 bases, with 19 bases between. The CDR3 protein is CASSPLAGVGEETQYF. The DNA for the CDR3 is TGTGCCAGCAGCCCCTTGGCGGGCGTCGGCGAAGAGACCCAGTACTTC.

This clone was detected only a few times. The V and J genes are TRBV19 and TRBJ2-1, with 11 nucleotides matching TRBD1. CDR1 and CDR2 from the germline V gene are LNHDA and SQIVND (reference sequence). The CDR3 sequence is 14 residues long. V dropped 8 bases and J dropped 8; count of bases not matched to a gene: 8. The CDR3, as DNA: TGTGCCAGTTTGGACAGGGGGCGTAGCGATGAGCAGTTCTTC. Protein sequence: CASLDRGRSDEQFF.

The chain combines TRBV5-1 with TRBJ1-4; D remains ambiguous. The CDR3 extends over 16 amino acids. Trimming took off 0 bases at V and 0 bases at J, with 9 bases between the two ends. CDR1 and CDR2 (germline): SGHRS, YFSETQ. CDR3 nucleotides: TGCGCCAGCAGCTTGGCCGCAGGATCAACTAATGAAAAACTGTTTTTT. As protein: CASSLAAGSTNEKLFF.

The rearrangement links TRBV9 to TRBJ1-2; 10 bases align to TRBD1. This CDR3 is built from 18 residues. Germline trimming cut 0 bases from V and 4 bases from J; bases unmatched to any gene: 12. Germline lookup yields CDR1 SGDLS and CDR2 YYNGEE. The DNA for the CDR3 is TGTGCCAGCAGCGTAGCGGAGACAGGGGGCCTTCAGGGCTATGGCTACACCTTC. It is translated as CASSVAETGGLQGYGYTF.

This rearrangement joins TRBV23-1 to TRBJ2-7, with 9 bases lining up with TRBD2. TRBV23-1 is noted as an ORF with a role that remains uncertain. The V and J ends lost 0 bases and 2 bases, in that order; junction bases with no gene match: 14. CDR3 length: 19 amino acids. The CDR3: CASSQSTREGRIYPYEQYF. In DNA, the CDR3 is TGCGCCAGCAGTCAATCGACGCGGGAGGGCCGTATATACCCCTACGAGCAGTACTTC.

In DNA form, the CDR3 reads TGTGCCAGCAGCCAACCTCGTGGGACAGGTAACAATGAGCAGTTCTTC. This encodes CASSQPRGTGNNEQFF. This chain uses TRBV3-1 (or the pseudogene TRBV3-2) with TRBJ2-1, with 8 positions matching TRBD1. The CDR3 is 16 residues long. The V segment lost 2 bases and the J segment 5 bases; nucleotides outside the gene matches: 8. Germline values: CDR1 LGHDT, CDR2 YNNKEL (reference sequence).

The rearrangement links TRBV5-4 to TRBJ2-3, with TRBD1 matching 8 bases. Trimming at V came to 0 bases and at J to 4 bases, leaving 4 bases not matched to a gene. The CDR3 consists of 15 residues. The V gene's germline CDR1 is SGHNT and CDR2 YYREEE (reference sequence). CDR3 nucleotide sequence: TGTGCCAGCAGCTTGGACAGGGGGTTTTCAGATACGCAGTATTTT. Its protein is CASSLDRGFSDTQYF.

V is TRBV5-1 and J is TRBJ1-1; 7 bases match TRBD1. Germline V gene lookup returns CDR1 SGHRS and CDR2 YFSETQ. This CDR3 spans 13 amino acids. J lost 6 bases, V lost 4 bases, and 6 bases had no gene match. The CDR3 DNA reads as TGCGCCAGCAGCCTAGGACAGGTCCCTGAAGCTTTCTTT. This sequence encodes CASSLGQVPEAFF. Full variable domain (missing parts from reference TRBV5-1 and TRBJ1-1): KAGVTQTPRYLIKTRGQQVTLSCSPISGHRSVSWYQQTPGQGLQFLFEYFSETQRNKGNFPGRFSGRQFSNSRSEMNVSTLELGDSALYLCASSLGQVPEAFFGQGTRLTVV.

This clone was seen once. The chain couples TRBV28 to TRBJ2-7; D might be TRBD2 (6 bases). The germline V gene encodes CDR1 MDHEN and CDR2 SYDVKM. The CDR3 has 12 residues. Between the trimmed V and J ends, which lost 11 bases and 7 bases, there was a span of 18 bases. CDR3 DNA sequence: TGTGCCTGCGGGGACCTGGGCCTGGAGCAGTACTTC. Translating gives CACGDLGLEQYF.

CDR3 nucleotide sequence: TGTGCCAGCAGCCTCCAGGGGGCCCTCTACGAGCAGTACTTC. This sequence encodes CASSLQGALYEQYF. The rearrangement joins TRBV7-9 to TRBJ2-7; 8 positions agree with TRBD1. Germline V gene sequence: CDR1 SEHNR, CDR2 FQNEAQ (reference sequence). This CDR3 is built from 14 residues. The V segment lost 5 bases and the J segment 3 bases; nucleotides outside the gene matches: 6. The whole variable domain, filled in from reference TRBV7-9 and TRBJ2-7, reads DTGVSQNPRHKITKRGQNVTFRCDPISEHNRLYWYRQTLGQGPEFLTYFQNEAQLEKSRLLSDRFSAERPKGSFSTLEIQRTEQGDSAMYLCASSLQGALYEQYFGPGTRLTVT.

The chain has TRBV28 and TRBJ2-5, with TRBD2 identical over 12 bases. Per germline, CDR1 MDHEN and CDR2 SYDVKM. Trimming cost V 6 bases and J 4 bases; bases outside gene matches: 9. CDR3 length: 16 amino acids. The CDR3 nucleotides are TGTGCCAGCAGCTGGGGACTAGCGGGCGGGGCAGAGACCCAGTACTTC. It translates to CASSWGLAGGAETQYF.

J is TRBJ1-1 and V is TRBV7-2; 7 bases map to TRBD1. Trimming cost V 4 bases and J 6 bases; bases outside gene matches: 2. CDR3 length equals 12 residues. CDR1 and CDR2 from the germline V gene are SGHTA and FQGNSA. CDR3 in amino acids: CASSSTGSEAFF. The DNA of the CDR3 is TGTGCCAGCAGCTCGACAGGGTCTGAAGCTTTCTTT.

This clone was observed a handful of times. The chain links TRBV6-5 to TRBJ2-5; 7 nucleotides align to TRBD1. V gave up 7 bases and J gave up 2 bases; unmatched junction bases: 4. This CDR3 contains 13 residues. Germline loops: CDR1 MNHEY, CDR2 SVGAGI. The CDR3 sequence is CASTRGQQETQYF. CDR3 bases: TGTGCCAGCACTAGGGGGCAACAAGAGACCCAGTACTTC.

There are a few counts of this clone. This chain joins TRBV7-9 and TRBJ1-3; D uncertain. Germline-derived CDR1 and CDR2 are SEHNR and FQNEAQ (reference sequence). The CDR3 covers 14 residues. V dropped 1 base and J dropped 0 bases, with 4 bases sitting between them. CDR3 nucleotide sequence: TGTGCCAGCAGCTTAGGGGCCTCTGGAAACACCATATATTTT. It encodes CASSLGASGNTIYF.

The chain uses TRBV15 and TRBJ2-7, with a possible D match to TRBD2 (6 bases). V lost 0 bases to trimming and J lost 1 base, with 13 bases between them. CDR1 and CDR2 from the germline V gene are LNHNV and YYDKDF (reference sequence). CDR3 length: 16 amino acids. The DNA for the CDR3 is TGTGCCACCAGCAGAGATATGCTAGCGTCGTCCTACGAGCAGTACTTC. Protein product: CATSRDMLASSYEQYF.

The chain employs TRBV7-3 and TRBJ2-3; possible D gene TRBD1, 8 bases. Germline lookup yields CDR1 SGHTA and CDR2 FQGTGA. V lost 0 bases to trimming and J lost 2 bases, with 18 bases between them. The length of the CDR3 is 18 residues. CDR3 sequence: CASSLTWEGRGPTDTQYF. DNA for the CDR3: TGTGCCAGCAGCTTAACGTGGGAGGGCAGGGGGCCCACAGATACGCAGTATTTT. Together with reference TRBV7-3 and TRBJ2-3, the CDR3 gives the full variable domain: GAGVSQTPSNKVTEKGKYVELRCDPISGHTALYWYRQSLGQGPEFLIYFQGTGAADDSGLPNDRFFAVRPEGSVSTLKIQRTERGDSAVYLCASSLTWEGRGPTDTQYFGPGTRLTVL.

CDR3 protein: CASSLGQGILFDSPLHF. For the CDR3, the DNA is TGCGCCAGCAGCTTGGGACAGGGTATCCTTTTTGATTCACCCCTCCACTTT. This chain joins TRBV5-1 and TRBJ1-6; TRBD1 aligns across 7 bases. CDR1 and CDR2 (germline): SGHRS, YFSETQ. The CDR3 runs to 17 residues. Trimming at V came to 0 bases and at J to 8 bases, leaving 11 bases not matched to a gene.